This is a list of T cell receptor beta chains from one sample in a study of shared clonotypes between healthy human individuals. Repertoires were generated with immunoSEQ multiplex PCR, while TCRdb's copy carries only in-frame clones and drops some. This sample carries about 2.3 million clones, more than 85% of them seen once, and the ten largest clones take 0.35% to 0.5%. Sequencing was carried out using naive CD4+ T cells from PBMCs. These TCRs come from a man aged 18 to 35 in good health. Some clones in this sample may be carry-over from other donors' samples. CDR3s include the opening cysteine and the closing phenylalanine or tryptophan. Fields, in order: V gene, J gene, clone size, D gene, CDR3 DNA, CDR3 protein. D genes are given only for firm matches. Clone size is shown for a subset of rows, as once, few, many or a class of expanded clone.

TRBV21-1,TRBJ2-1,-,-,TGTGCCAGCAGGGACGGTTGTAGCTTAGCGGGAGGTTTTGATGAGCAGTTCTTC,CASRDGCSLAGGFDEQFF
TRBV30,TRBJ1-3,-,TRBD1,TGTGCCTGGACCGCGACAGGGGCTGGAAACACCATATATTTT,CAWTATGAGNTIYF
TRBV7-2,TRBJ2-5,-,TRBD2,TGTGCCAGCAGCTTAGATGGGGCGGGAGGGCCAGAGACCCAGTACTTC,CASSLDGAGGPETQYF
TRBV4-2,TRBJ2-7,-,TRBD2,TGTGCCAGCAGCCATGTACTAGCGGGAGGGTACGAGCAGTACTTC,CASSHVLAGGYEQYF
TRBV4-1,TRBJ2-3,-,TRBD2,TGCGCCAGCAGCCAAGTAGTGGCGGGAGCCACAGATACGCAGTATTTT,CASSQVVAGATDTQYF
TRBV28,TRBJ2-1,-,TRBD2,TGTGCCAGCAGTTTAGGCGGGGGGGGCTCCTACAATGAGCAGTTCTTC,CASSLGGGGSYNEQFF
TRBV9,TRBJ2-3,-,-,TGTGCCAGCAGCGTAGGGCTAGCAACAGATACGCAGTATTTT,CASSVGLATDTQYF
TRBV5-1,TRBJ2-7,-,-,TGCGCCAGCAGCTCGTACAGCGGTGAAGGGTCGTGGCAGTACTTC,CASSSYSGEGSWQYF
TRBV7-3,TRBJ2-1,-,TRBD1,TGTGCCAGCAGCCCCCCAGGATCTAGGGGGCCCAATGAGCAGTTCTTC,CASSPPGSRGPNEQFF
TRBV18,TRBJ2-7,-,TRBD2,TGTGCCAGCTCACCTGTGACTAGCGGGAGTATTGGGTCCTACGAGCAGTACTTC,CASSPVTSGSIGSYEQYF
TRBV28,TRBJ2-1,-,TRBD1,TGTGCCAGCAGGTTCTCGGGACAGGGGTCCGATGAGCAGTTCTTC,CASRFSGQGSDEQFF
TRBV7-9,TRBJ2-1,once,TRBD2,TGTGCCAGCAGCTTAGAGACTAGCCTCCAGTTCTTC,CASSLETSLQFF
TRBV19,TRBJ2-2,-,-,TGTGCCAGTAGTATTGTATTCGGTTCCCCAAACACCGGGGAGCTGTTTTTT,CASSIVFGSPNTGELFF
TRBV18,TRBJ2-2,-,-,TGTGCCAGCTCACCACAGGGTCGCACCGGGGAGCTGTTTTTT,CASSPQGRTGELFF
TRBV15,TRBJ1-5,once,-,TGTGCCACCAGCAGAGATCGGTTTCAGAATAGCAATCAGCCCCAGCATTTT,CATSRDRFQNSNQPQHF
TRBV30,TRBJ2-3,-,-,TGTGCCTGGGGCGGCACCACAGATACGCAGTATTTT,CAWGGTTDTQYF
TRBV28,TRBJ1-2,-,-,TGTGCCAGCATCCCTGGGACGTCCAACTATGGCTACACCTTC,CASIPGTSNYGYTF
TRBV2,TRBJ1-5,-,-,TGTGCCAGCAGTGATTTCATAAAGCCCCAGCATTTT,CASSDFIKPQHF